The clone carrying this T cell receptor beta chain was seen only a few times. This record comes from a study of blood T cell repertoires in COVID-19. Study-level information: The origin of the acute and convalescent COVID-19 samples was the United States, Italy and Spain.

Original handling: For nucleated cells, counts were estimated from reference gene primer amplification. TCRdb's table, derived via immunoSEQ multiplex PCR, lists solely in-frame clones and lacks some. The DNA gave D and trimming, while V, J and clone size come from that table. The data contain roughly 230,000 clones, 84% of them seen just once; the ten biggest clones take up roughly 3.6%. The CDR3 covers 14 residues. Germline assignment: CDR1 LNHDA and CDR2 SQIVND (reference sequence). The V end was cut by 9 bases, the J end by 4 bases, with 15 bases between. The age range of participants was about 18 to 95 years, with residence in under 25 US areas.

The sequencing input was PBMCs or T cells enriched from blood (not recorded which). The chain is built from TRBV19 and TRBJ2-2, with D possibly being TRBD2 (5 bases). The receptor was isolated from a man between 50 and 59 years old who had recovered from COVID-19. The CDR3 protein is CASGPGVSTGELFF. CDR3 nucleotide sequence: TGTGCCAGCGGCCCCGGGGTTAGCACCGGGGAGCTGTTTTTT.